A selection of T cell receptor beta chains follows, all from one sample in a study of T cell responses to AZD1222 COVID-19 vaccine. Using immunoSEQ multiplex PCR, the repertoire was profiled, and TCRdb retains in-frame clones only, with some absent. The sample contains about 120,000 clones, around 87% of which appear only once. The sequenced sample was peripheral blood, obtained on day 0 of AZD1222 vaccination. These receptors came from an adult in good health. Each CDR3 is given with its conserved first and last residue. The D gene is left open where the match is weak. Rows may omit the clone size; those that give it use once, few, many or a size class.

j_call	v_call	d_call	clone_size	cdr3_nt	cdr3_aa
TRBJ2-2	TRBV6-2/TRBV6-3	.	.	TGTGCCAGCAGTTACTTCGCACAGGCCGGGGAGCTGTTTTTT	CASSYFAQAGELFF
TRBJ2-1	TRBV27	TRBD2	.	TGTGCCAGCAGTCCAGGACTAGCGGGGTTCTCCTACAATGAGCAGTTCTTC	CASSPGLAGFSYNEQFF
TRBJ2-1	TRBV5-1	.	once	TGCGCCAGCAGCTCCGAATCGGTCACTTACAATGAGCAGTTCTTC	CASSSESVTYNEQFF
TRBJ2-7	TRBV5-6	TRBD1	.	TGTGCCAGCAGCTTGTCCGGGACAGGGGACTACGAGCAGTACTTC	CASSLSGTGDYEQYF
TRBJ2-1	TRBV27	.	.	TGTGCCAGCAGTCCTCTGGGCGGGCCTGACAATGAGCAGTTCTTC	CASSPLGGPDNEQFF
TRBJ2-7	TRBV27	.	.	TGTGCCAGCAGTTTAGCAGGGACCCTCTCCTACGAGCAGTACTTC	CASSLAGTLSYEQYF
TRBJ2-3	TRBV28	.	.	TGTGCCAGCAGTCCTGGCACCCCTCAAAGGACGCAGTATTTT	CASSPGTPQRTQYF
TRBJ2-1	TRBV4-2	.	.	TGTGCCAGCAGCAGTTCTTCTAGCGTTAATGAGCAGTTCTTC	CASSSSSSVNEQFF
TRBJ2-7	TRBV9	.	once	TGTGCCAGCAGCGTAGGGGAAGGGCGCTACGAGCAGTACTTC	CASSVGEGRYEQYF
TRBJ2-3	TRBV6-5	TRBD1	once	TGTGCCAGCAGTTATCAACAGGGGAGAACAGATACGCAGTATTTT	CASSYQQGRTDTQYF
TRBJ1-3	TRBV5-4	.	.	TGTGCCAGCAGCTTGACACATCAAAACACCATATATTTT	CASSLTHQNTIYF
TRBJ1-2	TRBV7-9	TRBD1	.	TGTGCCAGCAGCTTAGAGGACAGGGGGCACTATGGCTACACCTTC	CASSLEDRGHYGYTF
TRBJ2-2	TRBV9	.	once	TGTGCCAGCAGCGCGCCTTCTAACACCGGGGAGCTGTTTTTT	CASSAPSNTGELFF
TRBJ2-1	TRBV6-5	TRBD1	.	TGTGCCAGCAGGAGGGGACAGGGTCTCTACAATGAGCAGTTCTTC	CASRRGQGLYNEQFF
TRBJ1-2	TRBV7-2	.	.	TGTGCCAGCAGCTTAATCGCAGGGCGCGGCTACACCTTC	CASSLIAGRGYTF
TRBJ2-7	TRBV9	TRBD2	.	TGTGCCAGCAGCGTAGGGCCTAGCGGGGGGGCGAGGGAGCAGTACTTC	CASSVGPSGGAREQYF
TRBJ2-6	TRBV7-8	.	.	TGTGCCAGCAGCTTAGCGATCGGCAGGAGAGCTGGGGCCAACGTCCTGACTTTC	CASSLAIGRRAGANVLTF
TRBJ2-7	TRBV5-5	.	.	TGTGCCAGCGCGGGTTGGAGCTCCCACTACGAGCAGTACTTC	CASAGWSSHYEQYF
TRBJ2-7	TRBV10-1	.	.	TGCGCCAGCAGTCTTAGTGCCCCCGGGACACCGTTCGGGCAGTACTTC	CASSLSAPGTPFGQYF
TRBJ2-7	TRBV4-3	.	.	TGCGCCAGCAGCCAAGAAAAGGGGACCACACAGTACTTC	CASSQEKGTTQYF
TRBJ1-6	TRBV28	TRBD1	few	TGTGCCAGCAGTCCGACAGGGTTGAATTCACCCCTCCACTTT	CASSPTGLNSPLHF
TRBJ2-5	TRBV5-1	.	once	TGCGCCAGCAGCTTCCTACTAGCTCGCCAAGAGACCCAGTACTTC	CASSFLLARQETQYF
TRBJ2-5	TRBV23-1	.	.	TGCGCCAGCACTCAGAGACCGGGGGCCGGGGGAGAGACCCAGTACTTC	CASTQRPGAGGETQYF
TRBJ2-7	TRBV6-1	.	.	TGTGCCAGCAGTGAAGCCCCTTACGAGCAGTACTTC	CASSEAPYEQYF
TRBJ1-6	TRBV4-2	.	many	TGTGCCAGCAGCCAACCTAATTCACCCCTCCACTTT	CASSQPNSPLHF
TRBJ1-3	TRBV9	.	.	TGTGCCAGCAGCGACAGCCACTCTGGAAACACCATATATTTT	CASSDSHSGNTIYF
TRBJ2-7	TRBV11-1	.	few	TGTGCCACCCAAGACCTTCGGGGGTACGAGCAGTACTTC	CATQDLRGYEQYF
TRBJ1-1	TRBV6-5	.	once	TGTGCCAGCAGCGCAACATGGAACACTGAAGCTTTCTTT	CASSATWNTEAFF
TRBJ2-3	TRBV7-3	TRBD2	.	TGTGCCAGCAGCTTAGGACTAGCGGGCGGAGATACGCAGTATTTT	CASSLGLAGGDTQYF
TRBJ1-1	TRBV30	.	.	TGTGCCGGTTACAGGGTTTGGAACACTGAAGCTTTCTTT	CAGYRVWNTEAFF
TRBJ1-6	TRBV7-9	TRBD1	.	TGTGCCAGCAGCCTACAGGGGTCGGAATCACCCCTCCACTTT	CASSLQGSESPLHF
TRBJ1-1	TRBV2	.	.	TGTGCCAGCAGAAGGGATGAGAACACTGAAGCTTTCTTT	CASRRDENTEAFF
TRBJ1-2	TRBV28	.	.	TGTGCCAGCAGTTTAAGGACCGACGGATCCTATGGCTACACCTTC	CASSLRTDGSYGYTF
TRBJ2-3	TRBV6-5	TRBD2	.	TGTGCCAGCAGTTCTTTTAGCGGGAGCACAGATACGCAGTATTTT	CASSSFSGSTDTQYF
TRBJ2-7	TRBV7-3	TRBD1	.	TGTGCCAGCAGCCCAATGGCAGGGGGCGTGGGGGAGCAGTACTTC	CASSPMAGGVGEQYF